One and the same sample provided the 9 T cell receptor beta chains below, sequenced in a study of cytomegalovirus exposure and HLA in healthy donors. The PCR had 60 Vbeta and 13 Jbeta primers. Using immunoSEQ multiplex PCR, the repertoire was profiled, and TCRdb retains in-frame clones only, with some absent. The sample contains about 180,000 clones, about 81% of which appear only once. Material: PBMCs. All receptors come from a woman aged 30 to 39 in good health and CMV-seronegative.

J is TRBJ2-3 and V is TRBV10-1; unclear D gene. CDR1 and CDR2 (germline): WNHNN, SYGVQD (reference sequence). This CDR3 is built from 12 residues. Trimming took 3 bases from V and 6 from J, leaving 7 bases between them. The CDR3 loop is CASSDPGDTQYF. The CDR3 DNA reads TGCGCCAGCAGTGACCCGGGTGATACGCAGTATTTT.

Concerning this clone itself: An end of the junction does not agree with germline; a read error may underlie this. The J gene is TRBJ2-7, the V gene TRBV4-2; weak D call: TRBD2 (6 bases). The CDR3 is 17 amino acids. Germline V lookup: CDR1 LGHNA, CDR2 YNFKEQ. The CDR3 DNA is TGTGCCAGCAGCCAAGCGACCGGGGGACTTCCTTTCTACGAGCAGTGCTTC. This translates into CASSQATGGLPFYEQCF.

The chain uses TRBV13 and TRBJ2-7; the D gene is possibly TRBD2 (6 bases). Trimming left V 5 bases short and J 2 bases short, with 10 bases between. This CDR3 has 13 residues. From germline, CDR1 is PRHDT and CDR2 FYEKMQ (reference sequence). CDR3 in amino acids: CASSAWRAYEQYF. The CDR3 nucleotides read TGTGCCAGCAGCGCCTGGAGGGCCTACGAGCAGTACTTC.

CDR3 nucleotides: TGTGCCAGCAGCGTATCAGGACTAGCGGGAGCCACAGGGTCTGAGCAGTTCTTC. Encoded protein: CASSVSGLAGATGSEQFF. V usage is TRBV7-3 and J usage is TRBJ2-1; the match to TRBD2 covers 13 bases. This CDR3 has 18 amino acids. The J segment lost 9 bases and the V segment lost 5 bases, leaving 16 bases of the junction unmatched. The germline CDR1 and CDR2 sequences are SGHTA and FQGTGA. Combining the CDR3 with reference TRBV7-3 and TRBJ2-1 gives the whole variable domain GAGVSQTPSNKVTEKGKYVELRCDPISGHTALYWYRQSLGQGPEFLIYFQGTGAADDSGLPNDRFFAVRPEGSVSTLKIQRTERGDSAVYLCASSVSGLAGATGSEQFFGPGTRLTVL.

V and J are TRBV6-1 and TRBJ2-7; TRBD1 matches 8 bases. The CDR3 covers 11 residues. J lost 4 bases, V lost 8 bases, and 1 base had no gene match. The germline V gene has CDR1 MNHNS and CDR2 SASEGT. The CDR3 nucleotides are TGTGCCAGCGGACAGGGATACGAGCAGTACTTC. Translation gives CASGQGYEQYF.

The gene calls are TRBV7-2 and TRBJ2-1, with 8 bases aligning to TRBD2. Germline values: CDR1 SGHTA, CDR2 FQGNSA. The V segment lost 7 bases and the J segment 2 bases; nucleotides outside the gene matches: 16. The CDR3 runs to 18 residues. In DNA form, the CDR3 reads TGTGCCAGCACCTACTTCCCAGCGGGGGCCCCCCCCTACAATGAGCAGTTCTTC. Protein: CASTYFPAGAPPYNEQFF.

This chain connects TRBV5-1 to TRBJ1-1, with a possible D match to TRBD1 (5 bases). Trimming took off 2 bases at V and 6 bases at J, with 11 bases between the two ends. Germline loops: CDR1 SGHRS, CDR2 YFSETQ. There are 13 residues in the CDR3. The CDR3 region is CASSFRGVAEAFF. Here the CDR3 DNA reads TGCGCCAGCAGCTTCCGGGGGGTCGCTGAAGCTTTCTTT.

CDR3 amino acids: CASGSGRYEQYF. The CDR3 nucleotides are TGTGCCAGCGGCTCAGGGCGGTACGAGCAGTACTTC. The chain has TRBV28 and TRBJ2-7; perhaps TRBD1 as D (5 bases). From germline, CDR1 is MDHEN and CDR2 SYDVKM. The CDR3 totals 12 residues. Trimming removed 8 bases at V and 4 bases at J, with 12 bases between.

The V and J genes are TRBV27 and TRBJ2-5; the match to TRBD2 covers 11 bases. The ends lost 6 bases at V and 4 bases at J; junction bases unmatched: 10. CDR1 is MNHEY, CDR2 SMNVEV, per germline (reference sequence). The length of the CDR3 is 16 residues. The CDR3 sequence: CASSQPSSGRLETQYF. The CDR3 coding sequence is TGTGCCAGCAGCCAACCCTCTAGCGGGAGGCTAGAGACCCAGTACTTC.